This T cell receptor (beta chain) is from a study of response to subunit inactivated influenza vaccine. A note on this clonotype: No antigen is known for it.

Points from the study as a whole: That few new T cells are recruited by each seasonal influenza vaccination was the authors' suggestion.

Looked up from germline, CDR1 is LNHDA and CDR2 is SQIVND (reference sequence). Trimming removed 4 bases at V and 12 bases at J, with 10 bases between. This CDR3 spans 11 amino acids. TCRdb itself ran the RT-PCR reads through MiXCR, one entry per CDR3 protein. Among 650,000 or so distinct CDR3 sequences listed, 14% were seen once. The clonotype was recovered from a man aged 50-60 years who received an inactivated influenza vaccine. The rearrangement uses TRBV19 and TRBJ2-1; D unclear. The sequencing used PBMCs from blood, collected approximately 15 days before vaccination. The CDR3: CASSTRWGQFF. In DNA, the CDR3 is TGTGCCAGTAGTACCCGATGGGGGCAGTTCTTC.